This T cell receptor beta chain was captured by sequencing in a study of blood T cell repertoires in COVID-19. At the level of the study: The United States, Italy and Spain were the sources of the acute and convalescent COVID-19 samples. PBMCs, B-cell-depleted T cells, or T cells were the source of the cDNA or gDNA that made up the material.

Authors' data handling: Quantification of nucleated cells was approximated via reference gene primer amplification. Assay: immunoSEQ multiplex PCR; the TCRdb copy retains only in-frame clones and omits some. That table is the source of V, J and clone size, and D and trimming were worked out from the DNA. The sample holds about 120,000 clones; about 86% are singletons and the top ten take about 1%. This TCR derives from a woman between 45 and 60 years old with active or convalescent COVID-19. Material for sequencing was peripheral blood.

The CDR3 here is CASRQGVSTEAFF. The CDR3 nucleotides read TGCGCCAGTCGACAGGGTGTGAGCACTGAAGCTTTCTTT. The chain couples TRBV5-1 to TRBJ1-1; TRBD1 matches at 7 bases. The J segment lost 4 bases and the V segment lost 8 bases, leaving 8 bases of the junction unmatched. Germline V gives CDR1 SGHRS, CDR2 YFSETQ. The CDR3 extends over 13 amino acids.